Shown below are 29 T cell receptor beta chains from a single sample sequenced in a study of T cells in Graves' hyperthyroidism and ophthalmopathy. RNA transcripts served as the template for amplifying TCR beta CDR3 regions. The TCR CDR3 first-round RT-PCR relied on the HTBI primer set. TCRdb reprocessed the multiplex PCR reads via MiXCR and lists one record per CDR3 protein. The table records under 300,000 distinct CDR3 sequences, 25% to 30% of them present only once. Material: blood. The receptor set was obtained from a man aged 40-50 years with Graves' hyperthyroidism that later progressed to Graves' ophthalmopathy.

This clonotype appeared many times. The V gene is TRBV20-1, the J gene TRBJ2-2, with 11 bases that match TRBD2. V was clipped by 7 bases and J by 7 bases; unmatched bases: 8. Germline V gene sequence: CDR1 DFQATT, CDR2 SNEGSKA (reference sequence). The CDR3 has 14 residues. The CDR3: CSGQKTSGVGELFF. The DNA for the CDR3 is TGCAGTGGGCAGAAGACTAGCGGGGTCGGGGAGCTGTTTTTT.

This chain connects TRBV12-5 to TRBJ1-1; D remains ambiguous. Germline loops: CDR1 LGHNT, CDR2 FRNRAP. With 3 bases removed from V and 1 base from J, the gap between germline ends came to 3 bases. The CDR3 has 12 amino acids. The CDR3 reads CASGLANTEAFF. CDR3 sequence (DNA): TGTGCTAGTGGTTTAGCGAACACTGAAGCTTTCTTT. Drawing the rest from reference TRBV12-5 and TRBJ1-1, the complete variable domain is DARVTQTPRHKVTEMGQEVTMRCQPILGHNTVFWYRQTMMQGLELLAYFRNRAPLDDSGMPKDRFSAEMPDATLATLKIQPSEPRDSAVYFCASGLANTEAFFGQGTRLTVV.

This clonotype was seen many times. The J gene is TRBJ1-1, the V gene TRBV7-2; 7 bases line up with TRBD1. With 3 bases clipped from V and 1 base from J, the junction kept 2 bases outside the gene matches. Germline CDR1 and CDR2: SGHTA and FQGNSA. The length of the CDR3 is 14 residues. The CDR3 loop reads CASSFYRGNTEAFF. In DNA, the CDR3 is TGTGCCAGCAGCTTTTACAGGGGGAACACTGAAGCTTTCTTT.

In its sample, this clonotype was seen many times. The chain couples TRBV28 to TRBJ1-2; 10 positions agree with TRBD1. CDR3 length equals 16 residues. Germline loops: CDR1 MDHEN, CDR2 SYDVKM. V was pared by 8 bases and J by 5 bases, with 14 bases of the junction left unmatched. CDR3 nucleotide sequence: TGTGCCAGCCGCTCCCGGGACAGGGGCGCGGTATATGGCTACACCTTC. This translates into CASRSRDRGAVYGYTF.

DNA for the CDR3: TGTGCCAGCTCACCATTGAGAGGGAGCTCTGGGGCCAACGTCCTGACTTTC. This codes for CASSPLRGSSGANVLTF. The rearrangement joins TRBV18 to TRBJ2-6, with a weak D call TRBD2 (5 bases). Trimming removed 2 bases from V and 0 bases from J, with 11 bases in between. CDR1 is KGHSH and CDR2 is LQKENI in the germline V gene. The CDR3 totals 17 residues.

This clonotype was picked up many times. The V gene is TRBV19, the J gene TRBJ2-2, with a possible D match to TRBD2 (6 bases). Looked up from germline, CDR1 is LNHDA and CDR2 is SQIVND (reference sequence). This CDR3 is 14 amino acids long. With 6 bases removed from V and 13 bases from J, the gap between germline ends came to 21 bases. CDR3 sequence reads: CASSSGTPRRGLFF. The CDR3 bases are TGTGCCAGTAGCTCCGGGACTCCGAGAAGAGGGCTGTTTTTT.

This clonotype was counted many times. This sequence joins TRBV27 and TRBJ1-1; D possibly corresponds to TRBD1 (5 bases). Trimming stripped 6 bases from V and 2 bases from J, with 13 bases between. The CDR3 sequence is 14 residues long. The V gene's germline CDR1 is MNHEY and CDR2 SMNVEV (reference sequence). In DNA, the CDR3 is TGTGCCAGCAGCTTTGGACAAAAAAACACTGAAGCTTTCTTT. Protein sequence: CASSFGQKNTEAFF.

This clonotype was counted ten times or more. The genes are TRBV20-1 and TRBJ1-2; 8 bases map to TRBD1. V shed 1 base and J 1 base; nucleotides not matched to a gene: 5. Germline values: CDR1 DFQATT, CDR2 SNEGSKA (reference sequence). This CDR3 spans 15 amino acids. The CDR3 DNA reads TGCAGTGCTAGAGTCGGGACAGGAAATAACTATGGCTACACCTTC. It yields the protein CSARVGTGNNYGYTF.

This clonotype was recorded at least ten times. The chain combines TRBV19 with TRBJ1-5; 10 bases match TRBD1. The germline CDR1 and CDR2 sequences are LNHDA and SQIVND (reference sequence). This CDR3 has 16 amino acids. With V trimmed by 2 bases and J by 4 bases, 5 bases remained unmatched. The CDR3 sequence is CASSIRDRGLNQPQHF. CDR3 in DNA: TGTGCCAGTAGTATACGTGACAGGGGGCTAAATCAGCCCCAGCATTTT.

V usage is TRBV5-1 and J usage is TRBJ2-5; perhaps TRBD2 as D (6 bases). Between the trimmed V and J ends, which lost 4 bases and 1 base, there was a span of 17 bases. The CDR3 runs 16 residues. Germline lookup yields CDR1 SGHRS and CDR2 YFSETQ. Written as DNA, the CDR3 is TGCGCCAGCAGCCCGGGGGTGTCAGCCTTCCAAGAGACCCAGTACTTC. It yields the protein CASSPGVSAFQETQYF.

The chain joins TRBV20-1 to TRBJ2-7, with TRBD1 matching over 10 bases. Trimming cost V 5 bases and J 4 bases; bases outside gene matches: 11. The CDR3 has 15 amino acids. Germline CDR1 is DFQATT and CDR2 is SNEGSKA (reference sequence). The CDR3 sequence is CSAAPPGQGSYEQYF. CDR3 nucleotide sequence: TGCAGTGCTGCGCCCCCGGGACAGGGGTCTTACGAGCAGTACTTC.

The chain combines TRBV6-2 or TRBV6-3 with TRBJ2-5; TRBD1 agrees at 9 bases. Per germline, CDR1 MNHEY and CDR2 SVGEGT. The ends lost 5 bases at V and 5 bases at J; junction bases unmatched: 12. The CDR3 covers 16 residues. The CDR3 DNA reads as TGTGCCAGCAGTGACCTCTGGGACAGGGTTGATGAGACCCAGTACTTC. Protein: CASSDLWDRVDETQYF.

This clonotype was seen ten or more times. V usage is TRBV7-8 and J usage is TRBJ1-5, with a tentative D call TRBD1 (5 bases). Germline-derived CDR1 and CDR2 are SGHVS and FQNEAQ. The CDR3 runs to 14 residues. The germline V and J ends were trimmed by 1 base and 9 bases, with 13 bases remaining between them. The CDR3 spells CASSLVYGDRPQHF. CDR3 nucleotide sequence: TGTGCCAGCAGCTTAGTTTACGGGGACCGGCCCCAGCATTTT. Filled out from reference TRBV7-8 and TRBJ1-5, the complete variable domain reads GAGVSQSPRYKVAKRGQDVALRCDPISGHVSLFWYQQALGQGPEFLTYFQNEAQLDKSGLPSDRFFAERPEGSVSTLKIQRTQQEDSAVYLCASSLVYGDRPQHFGDGTRLSIL.

The sample holds many counts of this clonotype. The rearrangement links TRBV6-5 to TRBJ2-7; a weak D match, TRBD2 (6 bases). This CDR3 is built from 14 residues. Trimming pared 4 bases from V and 2 bases from J, leaving 12 bases between. Germline CDR1 MNHEY, CDR2 SVGAGI. CDR3 DNA sequence: TGTGCCAGCAGTTCCCCGGGACTCACCTACGAGCAGTACTTC. Translating it yields CASSSPGLTYEQYF.

This clonotype was seen ten or more times. The genes are TRBV11-3 and TRBJ2-5, with 7 bases matching TRBD2. V was clipped by 4 bases and J by 2 bases; unmatched bases: 13. From germline, CDR1 is SGHNT and CDR2 YENEEA. This CDR3 contains 17 residues. CDR3 coding DNA: TGTGCCAGCAGCTCTAGGTTGGGAGGGAGATATCAAGAGACCCAGTACTTC. It translates to CASSSRLGGRYQETQYF.

The chain is built from TRBV12-3 or TRBV12-4 and TRBJ1-2; 7 bases line up with TRBD1. The V segment lost 5 bases and the J segment 9 bases; nucleotides outside the gene matches: 9. This CDR3 has 13 residues. The CDR3 protein is CASSPVGQSRYTF. The CDR3 DNA reads TGTGCCAGCAGTCCGGTGGGACAGTCTCGCTACACCTTC.

A note on this clonotype: Its ends do not fully match the called genes, so a read error is possible. V is TRBV6-1 and J is TRBJ1-6, with D hard to call. Per germline, CDR1 MNHNS and CDR2 SASEGT. The CDR3 loop spans 13 amino acids. The DNA of the CDR3 is TGCGCCAGCAGTGGGGTCGGGGATTCACCCCTCCACTTT. Residues: CASSGVGDSPLHF.

The chain carries TRBV12-3 or TRBV12-4 and TRBJ2-5; 7 bases fit TRBD2. With 8 bases clipped from V and 4 bases from J, the junction kept 10 bases outside the gene matches. This CDR3 region has 14 residues. CDR3 DNA sequence: TGTGCCAGCTCACCATGGGAGGGTCGAGAGACCCAGTACTTC. This codes for CASSPWEGRETQYF.

This clonotype was detected ten times or more. The chain employs TRBV30 and TRBJ1-1; D call uncertain. This CDR3 comprises 15 residues. V was clipped by 4 bases and J by 0 bases, with 15 bases between them. Germline CDR1 reads GTSNPN; CDR2 reads SVGIG (reference sequence). The CDR3 DNA reads as TGTGCCTGGACAATCGGCCTAACGATGAACACTGAAGCTTTCTTT. Translated, it gives CAWTIGLTMNTEAFF.

This clonotype was recorded at least ten times. This rearrangement joins TRBV29-1 to TRBJ2-7; 7 nucleotides align to TRBD1. The CDR3 runs to 19 residues. Looked up from germline, CDR1 is SQVTM and CDR2 is ANQGSEA. V dropped 5 bases and J dropped 0; count of bases not matched to a gene: 22. The chain's CDR3 is CSVRRIVETGTVNSYEQYF. CDR3 sequence (DNA): TGCAGCGTTCGAAGGATAGTTGAGACCGGGACAGTAAACTCCTACGAGCAGTACTTC.

The chain joins TRBV2 to TRBJ2-5; TRBD1 matches at 7 bases. The V and J ends lost 8 bases and 4 bases, in that order; junction bases with no gene match: 10. The CDR3 spans 14 residues. Germline CDR1 is SNHLY and CDR2 is FYNNEI. The CDR3 loop reads CASYDRDRRETQYF. For the CDR3, the DNA is TGTGCCAGCTACGACAGGGATAGGAGAGAGACCCAGTACTTC.

In its sample, this clonotype was seen many times. The chain employs TRBV30 and TRBJ1-1; D uncertain. CDR1 is GTSNPN and CDR2 is SVGIG in the germline V gene (reference sequence). The V end was cut by 6 bases, the J end by 1 base, with 6 bases between. There are 11 residues in the CDR3. The CDR3 DNA reads as TGTGCCTGTAACAAGAACACTGAAGCTTTCTTT. Residues: CACNKNTEAFF.

This clonotype occurred many times. In DNA form, the CDR3 reads TGTGCCAGCAGTCCTCGACCACTATCGAGGGCTTTCTTT. Its protein is CASSPRPLSRAFF. J is TRBJ1-1 and V is TRBV12-3 or TRBV12-4; D not certain. The CDR3 length is 13 residues. V dropped 5 bases and J dropped 11 bases, with 18 bases sitting between them.

This clonotype has at least ten counts. The rearrangement links TRBV12-3 or TRBV12-4 to TRBJ1-1; 9 bases line up with TRBD1. This CDR3 is built from 13 residues. V gave up 8 bases and J gave up 4 bases; unmatched junction bases: 5. Here the CDR3 reads CASWTGAFTEAFF. The DNA for the CDR3 is TGTGCCAGCTGGACAGGGGCTTTCACTGAAGCTTTCTTT.

The V call is TRBV30, the J call TRBJ2-7; 8 nucleotides match TRBD1. The CDR3 is made up of 14 amino acids. Trimming took 0 bases from V and 4 from J; bases not matched to a gene: 5. CDR1 and CDR2 (germline): GTSNPN, SVGIG (reference sequence). CDR3 sequence reads: CAWSVQGGKYEQYF. The CDR3 DNA reads TGTGCCTGGAGTGTACAGGGGGGCAAATACGAGCAGTACTTC.

At least ten counts were recorded for this clonotype. The chain couples TRBV6-5 to TRBJ2-2, with D perhaps matching TRBD2 (6 bases). Germline V gene sequence: CDR1 MNHEY, CDR2 SVGAGI. The ends were cut back, 0 bases at V and 5 bases at J, with 13 bases in the middle. The CDR3 extends over 16 amino acids. The CDR3 sequence is CASSYSDAGRTGELFF. The CDR3 nucleotides read TGTGCCAGCAGTTACTCGGACGCGGGGAGAACCGGGGAGCTGTTTTTT.

There are many counts of this clonotype. This sequence joins TRBV19 and TRBJ2-7, with 7 positions matching TRBD1. This CDR3 is 15 amino acids long. V dropped 3 bases and J dropped 5; count of bases not matched to a gene: 10. In germline, CDR1 is LNHDA, CDR2 SQIVND (reference sequence). The CDR3 sequence is CASSIGKTGRHEQYF. CDR3 DNA sequence: TGTGCCAGTAGTATCGGGAAGACAGGGCGGCACGAGCAGTACTTC.

V gene TRBV6-2 or TRBV6-3 combines with J gene TRBJ1-6, with D possibly matching TRBD1 (5 bases). The length of the CDR3 is 14 residues. Germline V lookup: CDR1 MNHEY, CDR2 SVGEGT. With 8 bases removed from V and 10 bases from J, the gap between germline ends came to 18 bases. DNA of the CDR3: TGTGCCAGCGACCCGGGGGGAATTCGGTCACCCCTCCACTTT. It translates to CASDPGGIRSPLHF.

This clonotype was seen many times. V gene TRBV28 combines with J gene TRBJ2-5; D is ambiguous. The CDR3 has 14 amino acids. Germline V gene lookup returns CDR1 MDHEN and CDR2 SYDVKM. V gave up 8 bases and J gave up 4 bases, with 17 bases separating them. CDR3 nucleotides: TGTGCCAGCTCAGGTACCCCTAGGCGAGAGACCCAGTACTTC. Translation: CASSGTPRRETQYF.